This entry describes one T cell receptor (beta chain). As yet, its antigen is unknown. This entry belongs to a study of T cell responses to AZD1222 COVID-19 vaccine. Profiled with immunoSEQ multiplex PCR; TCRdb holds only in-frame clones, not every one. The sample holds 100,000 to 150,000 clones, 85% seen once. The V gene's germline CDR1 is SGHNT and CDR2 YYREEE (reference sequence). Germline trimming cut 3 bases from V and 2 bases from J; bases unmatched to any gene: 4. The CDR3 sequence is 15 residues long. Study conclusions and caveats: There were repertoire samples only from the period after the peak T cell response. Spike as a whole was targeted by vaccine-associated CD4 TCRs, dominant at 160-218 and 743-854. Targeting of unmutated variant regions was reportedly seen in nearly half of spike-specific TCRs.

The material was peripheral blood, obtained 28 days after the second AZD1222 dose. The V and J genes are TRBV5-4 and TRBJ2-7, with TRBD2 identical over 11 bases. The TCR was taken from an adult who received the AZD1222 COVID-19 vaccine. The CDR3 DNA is TGTGCCAGCAGCTCCACTAGCGGGGGACCCTACGAGCAGTACTTC. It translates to CASSSTSGGPYEQYF.